A single sample is the source of the 30 T cell receptor beta chains below, sequenced in a study of preoperative IRX-2 immunotherapy in early breast cancer. Produced via immunoSEQ multiplex PCR; TCRdb's table is partial and in-frame only. The sample carries about 5,300 clones, roughly 67% recorded once. Treatment specified: preoperative locoregional IRX-2 cytokine immunotherapy. The input for sequencing was tumor tissue, taken before IRX-2 immunotherapy. These receptors were taken from a human donor with breast cancer.

This clone appeared a single time. The chain has TRBV30 and TRBJ2-2, with TRBD2 matching over 9 bases. This CDR3 contains 15 residues. Germline CDR1 and CDR2: GTSNPN and SVGIG (reference sequence). The ends lost 3 bases at V and 5 bases at J; junction bases unmatched: 7. The CDR3 sequence: CAWSRSTSGTGELFF. CDR3 bases: TGTGCCTGGAGCAGAAGTACTAGCGGGACCGGGGAGCTGTTTTTT. The whole variable domain, remainder taken from reference TRBV30 and TRBJ2-2, is SQTIHQWPATLVQPVGSPLSLECTVEGTSNPNLYWYRQAAGRGLQLLFYSVGIGQISSEVPQNLSASRPQDRQFILSSKKLLLSDSGFYLCAWSRSTSGTGELFFGEGSRLTVL.

The CDR3: CASSQDYFRNSEFGGELFF. Here the CDR3 DNA reads TGTGCCAGCAGCCAAGACTACTTCAGGAATAGCGAGTTCGGCGGGGAGCTGTTTTTT. The chain carries TRBV7-8 and TRBJ2-2; a possible D gene is TRBD2 (5 bases). The V end lost 5 bases, the J end lost 7 bases, and 29 bases lay between the germline ends. Germline V gives CDR1 SGHVS, CDR2 FQNEAQ. CDR3 length equals 19 residues.

This clone appeared a few times. The rearrangement joins TRBV11-3 to TRBJ1-4; 10 bases map to TRBD1. The germline V gene has CDR1 SGHNT and CDR2 YENEEA. The CDR3 spans 15 residues. J lost 6 bases, V lost 5 bases, and 6 bases had no gene match. CDR3 sequence (DNA): TGTGCCAGCAGCCTTCAGGGACAGGGGTATGAAAAACTGTTTTTT. The encoded protein is CASSLQGQGYEKLFF.

The chain uses TRBV6-8 and TRBJ2-2, with 11 bases lining up with TRBD1. V trimming: 11 bases; J trimming: 4 bases; junction bases outside the gene matches: 6. Per germline, CDR1 MNHGY and CDR2 SAAAGT. There are 14 residues in the CDR3. In nucleotides, the CDR3 is TGTGCCGTCGGACAGGGGGCATTCACCGGGGAGCTGTTTTTT. Its protein is CAVGQGAFTGELFF.

V gene TRBV11-3 combines with J gene TRBJ1-4; D is uncertain. The length of the CDR3 is 15 residues. Trimming cost V 4 bases and J 8 bases, with 17 bases left between them. CDR1 SGHNT and CDR2 YENEEA come from the germline V gene. Here the CDR3 DNA reads TGTGCCAGCAGCTCCCCAACAGTATTGGGGGAAAAACTGTTTTTT. Translated: CASSSPTVLGEKLFF.

The rearrangement uses TRBV29-1 and TRBJ1-1; weak D call: TRBD1 (5 bases). Germline V CDR1 and CDR2: SQVTM, ANQGSEA. CDR3 length equals 13 residues. Trimming removed 7 bases from V and 1 base from J, with 13 bases in between. CDR3 sequence reads: CSGRDPGNTEAFF. The DNA for the CDR3 is TGCAGCGGACGGGACCCTGGGAACACTGAAGCTTTCTTT.

J is TRBJ1-1 and V is TRBV28, with D perhaps matching TRBD1 (5 bases). This CDR3 comprises 14 residues. The germline V gene has CDR1 MDHEN and CDR2 SYDVKM. V lost 5 bases to trimming and J lost 1 base, with 11 bases between them. The CDR3 DNA sequence: TGTGCCAGCAGTAATAAGGGGACGAACACTGAAGCTTTCTTT. Translation gives CASSNKGTNTEAFF.

The rearrangement uses TRBV25-1 and TRBJ1-5; D might be TRBD1 (5 bases). Germline CDR1 reads MGHDK; CDR2 reads SYGVNS. The CDR3 is 14 amino acids. With 7 bases removed from V and 3 bases from J, the gap between germline ends came to 13 bases. The CDR3 coding sequence is TGTGCCAGCAAGCCCTCAGGGAACAATCAGCCCCAGCATTTT. It yields the protein CASKPSGNNQPQHF.

V gene TRBV12-5 combines with J gene TRBJ1-1; D not certain. The CDR3 sequence is 12 residues long. Looked up from germline, CDR1 is LGHNT and CDR2 is FRNRAP. Trimming removed 4 bases at V and 11 bases at J, with 14 bases between. For the CDR3, the DNA is TGTGCTAGTGGTTCGCTGACTCGGGTGGCTTTCTTT. This sequence encodes CASGSLTRVAFF.

The CDR3 sequence is CASSLNRDATGELFF. The CDR3 nucleotides are TGTGCCAGCAGCTTGAACCGGGATGCCACCGGGGAGCTGTTTTTT. V usage is TRBV7-7 and J usage is TRBJ2-2, with D perhaps matching TRBD2 (5 bases). The CDR3 is 15 residues long. The ends were cut back, 3 bases at V and 4 bases at J, with 12 bases in the middle. Germline CDR1 reads SSHAT; CDR2 reads FNYEAQ (reference sequence).

This chain links TRBV7-4 with TRBJ1-4; D is unclear. Germline CDR1 reads SGHVT; CDR2 reads SQSDAQ. This CDR3 has 16 amino acids. V was pared by 5 bases and J by 5 bases, with 18 bases between. The CDR3 loop reads CASSQVFGTTNEKLFF. CDR3 nucleotides: TGTGCCAGCAGCCAAGTGTTTGGCACTACAAATGAAAAACTGTTTTTT.

V is TRBV11-3 and J is TRBJ1-1; D is undetermined. Trimming stripped 1 base from V and 2 bases from J, with 11 bases between. The germline V gene has CDR1 SGHNT and CDR2 YENEEA. The CDR3 runs to 15 residues. CDR3 protein: CASSLVGYVNTEAFF. The CDR3 DNA sequence: TGTGCCAGCAGCTTAGTTGGGTATGTCAACACTGAAGCTTTCTTT. Variable domain in full (rest from reference TRBV11-3 and TRBJ1-1): EAGVVQSPRYKIIEKKQPVAFWCNPISGHNTLYWYLQNLGQGPELLIRYENEEAVDDSQLPKDRFSAERLKGVDSTLKIQPAELGDSAVYLCASSLVGYVNTEAFFGQGTRLTVV.

The genes are TRBV6-1 and TRBJ2-3, with TRBD1 matching 9 bases. V was clipped by 1 base and J by 4 bases; unmatched bases: 0. This CDR3 has 14 amino acids. The germline CDR1 and CDR2 sequences are MNHNS and SASEGT. Here the CDR3 reads CASSEGQGADTQYF. The CDR3 DNA reads TGTGCCAGCAGTGAAGGACAGGGGGCAGATACGCAGTATTTT.

The chain uses TRBV6-8 and TRBJ2-3; D unresolved. Germline loops: CDR1 MNHGY, CDR2 SAAAGT. This CDR3 is built from 16 residues. The germline V and J ends were trimmed by 5 bases and 0 bases, with 15 bases remaining between them. CDR3 DNA: TGTGCCAGCAGTGTATTACGGCTCTCGAGCACAGATACGCAGTATTTT. Its protein is CASSVLRLSSTDTQYF.

This clone was recorded only once. V usage is TRBV19 and J usage is TRBJ1-1; D might be TRBD1 (6 bases). Germline V CDR1 and CDR2: LNHDA, SQIVND (reference sequence). CDR3 size: 14 residues. V was pared by 3 bases and J by 4 bases, with 12 bases between. CDR3 DNA sequence: TGTGCCAGTAGTATGTCAGGGGTTCGCACTGAAGCTTTCTTT. Its protein is CASSMSGVRTEAFF.

V usage is TRBV6-8 and J usage is TRBJ2-5; D may be TRBD2 (5 bases). Between the trimmed V and J ends, which lost 6 bases and 7 bases, there was a span of 15 bases. Germline V gene lookup returns CDR1 MNHGY and CDR2 SAAAGT. The CDR3 length is 13 residues. The CDR3 region has the DNA TGTGCCAGCAGGAGCGACTACACATCGACCCAGTACTTC. Protein sequence: CASRSDYTSTQYF.

The chain employs TRBV11-3 and TRBJ1-1, with 8 bases aligning to TRBD1. Germline V gives CDR1 SGHNT, CDR2 YENEEA. The ends lost 1 base at V and 4 bases at J; junction bases unmatched: 11. The CDR3 is 17 residues long. The CDR3 loop reads CASSLGGTGRLGTEAFF. The CDR3 DNA follows: TGTGCCAGCAGCTTAGGTGGGACAGGAAGGTTGGGCACTGAAGCTTTCTTT.

The rearrangement uses TRBV29-1 and TRBJ2-3, with 10 bases aligning to TRBD1. CDR3 length equals 13 residues. Germline V gene lookup returns CDR1 SQVTM and CDR2 ANQGSEA. Trimming cost V 6 bases and J 1 base; bases outside gene matches: 1. The CDR3 coding sequence is TGCAGCGTGACAGGGGGCGGCACAGATACGCAGTATTTT. Its protein product is CSVTGGGTDTQYF.

The gene calls are TRBV18 and TRBJ2-7; TRBD1 or TRBD2 may be the D gene (5 bases each). CDR3 length equals 16 residues. The V gene's germline CDR1 is KGHSH and CDR2 LQKENI. V shed 0 bases and J shed 9 bases, with 21 bases lying between them. The CDR3 sequence: CASSPPTGPKIKRQYF. The CDR3 bases are TGTGCCAGCTCACCACCGACGGGACCCAAAATAAAACGGCAGTACTTC.

The chain carries TRBV5-1 and TRBJ2-3; 10 bases align to TRBD2. CDR1 is SGHRS, CDR2 YFSETQ, per germline. This CDR3 is built from 20 residues. V gave up 2 bases and J gave up 0 bases; unmatched junction bases: 15. The CDR3 region has the DNA TGCGCCAGCAGCTTCAAACCCTGGGCTAGCGGGAGTTCGAGCACAGATACGCAGTATTTT. It yields the protein CASSFKPWASGSSSTDTQYF. Together with reference TRBV5-1 and TRBJ2-3, the CDR3 gives the full variable domain: KAGVTQTPRYLIKTRGQQVTLSCSPISGHRSVSWYQQTPGQGLQFLFEYFSETQRNKGNFPGRFSGRQFSNSRSEMNVSTLELGDSALYLCASSFKPWASGSSSTDTQYFGPGTRLTVL.

The V and J genes are TRBV5-1 and TRBJ2-3; 11 bases fit TRBD2. The CDR3 covers 16 residues. Trimming cost V 4 bases and J 6 bases; bases outside gene matches: 10. CDR1 is SGHRS, CDR2 YFSETQ, per germline. The CDR3 nucleotides are TGCGCCAGCAGCCCGACTAGCGGGACCGGCGGCGATACGCAGTATTTT. Translated: CASSPTSGTGGDTQYF. The full variable domain, in which reference TRBV5-1 and TRBJ2-3 provide the parts outside the CDR3, is KAGVTQTPRYLIKTRGQQVTLSCSPISGHRSVSWYQQTPGQGLQFLFEYFSETQRNKGNFPGRFSGRQFSNSRSEMNVSTLELGDSALYLCASSPTSGTGGDTQYFGPGTRLTVL.

The gene calls are TRBV29-1 and TRBJ2-5; no reliable D call. The CDR3 contains 14 residues. Germline V gene sequence: CDR1 SQVTM, CDR2 ANQGSEA. V shed 5 bases and J shed 2 bases, with 15 bases lying between them. The CDR3 here is CSVPSLPPQETQYF. The DNA of the CDR3 is TGCAGCGTTCCGTCTTTGCCCCCACAAGAGACCCAGTACTTC.

V is TRBV30 and J is TRBJ1-3, with a tentative D call TRBD1 (6 bases). The CDR3 spans 13 residues. Trimming pared 3 bases from V and 0 bases from J, leaving 6 bases between. Germline CDR1 GTSNPN, CDR2 SVGIG (reference sequence). The CDR3 protein is CAWRGHSGNTIYF. As DNA, the CDR3 is TGTGCCTGGAGGGGACACTCTGGAAACACCATATATTTT.

J is TRBJ2-7 and V is TRBV6-7, with 8 bases that match TRBD2. TRBV6-7 is assigned to the ORF class and has an uncertain function. The J segment lost 3 bases and the V segment lost 3 bases, leaving 1 base of the junction unmatched. The CDR3 has 13 amino acids. CDR3 bases: TGTGCCAGCAGTTATACTAGCGGCTACGAGCAGTACTTC. Translation gives CASSYTSGYEQYF.

This chain joins TRBV29-1 and TRBJ1-4; the D is unclear. Germline V gives CDR1 SQVTM, CDR2 ANQGSEA. The CDR3 is made up of 14 amino acids. Trimming removed 4 bases at V and 0 bases at J, with 9 bases between. The chain's CDR3 is CSVVTGSTNEKLFF. The CDR3 DNA reads as TGCAGCGTTGTGACGGGGTCAACTAATGAAAAACTGTTTTTT.

As to this clone: At one of its ends the junction is not consistent with the germline gene, which may arise from a read error. The chain employs TRBV6-8 and TRBJ2-7; either TRBD1 or TRBD2 may supply D (5 bases each). The CDR3 runs 15 residues. The germline V gene encodes CDR1 MNHGY and CDR2 SAAAGT. The DNA for the CDR3 is TGTGCCATCAGTGCCGGGACCACAACCTCCTACGAGCAGTACTTC. Protein sequence: CAISAGTTTSYEQYF.

V usage is TRBV19 and J usage is TRBJ2-1; 7 nucleotides agree with TRBD2. The CDR3 spans 15 residues. V lost 7 bases and J lost 3; bases outside the gene matches: 9. CDR1 and CDR2 from the germline V gene are LNHDA and SQIVND (reference sequence). CDR3 region: CASMGGLAVYNEQFF. Written as DNA, the CDR3 is TGTGCCAGTATGGGCGGGCTAGCGGTCTACAATGAGCAGTTCTTC. Looking up the rest from reference TRBV19 and TRBJ2-1 gives the full variable domain: DGGITQSPKYLFRKEGQNVTLSCEQNLNHDAMYWYRQDPGQGLRLIYYSQIVNDFQKGDIAEGYSVSREKKESFPLTVTSAQKNPTAFYLCASMGGLAVYNEQFFGPGTRLTVL.

This chain connects TRBV28 to TRBJ1-5, with D unclear. The germline V and J ends were trimmed by 3 bases and 4 bases, with 7 bases remaining between them. This CDR3 contains 13 residues. Germline V CDR1 and CDR2: MDHEN, SYDVKM. The CDR3 nucleotides are TGTGCCAGCAGTTTCGCAGGTAATCAGCCCCAGCATTTT. Its translation: CASSFAGNQPQHF.

The chain uses TRBV11-3 and TRBJ1-1; the D is unclear. CDR1 and CDR2 (germline): SGHNT, YENEEA. The CDR3 has 14 amino acids. V dropped 0 bases and J dropped 1 base, with 6 bases sitting between them. CDR3 residues: CASSLERKNTEAFF. The DNA of the CDR3 is TGTGCCAGCAGCTTAGAGAGGAAGAACACTGAAGCTTTCTTT.

This chain joins TRBV19 and TRBJ2-7; 7 bases line up with TRBD1. CDR1 is LNHDA, CDR2 SQIVND, per germline (reference sequence). CDR3 length: 13 amino acids. J was trimmed by 3 bases and V by 1 base; bases with no gene match: 0. CDR3 nucleotide sequence: TGTGCCAGTAGTATAGGACAGGGCTACGAGCAGTACTTC. Encoded protein: CASSIGQGYEQYF.